These T cell receptor beta chains were read from a single sample in a study of blood T cell repertoires in COVID-19. TCRdb keeps only in-frame clones here, not all; method: immunoSEQ multiplex PCR. The sample lists some 64,000 clones, around 82% occurring once. Sequenced material: peripheral blood. Receptors originate from a man aged 55 to 70 with COVID-19, enrolled during active disease. CDR3s include the opening cysteine and the closing phenylalanine or tryptophan. A D gene is named only where the DNA matches it firmly. The listing skips clone size in some rows; elsewhere it reads once, few, many or a size class.

d_gene	v_gene	j_gene	abundance	len	CDR3aa	CDR3nt
.	TRBV10-3	TRBJ2-2	few	14	CAISGEGGTGELFF	TGTGCCATCTCCGGGGAGGGGGGCACCGGGGAGCTGTTTTTT
TRBD1	TRBV7-2	TRBJ1-1	.	14	CASVYVGGDTEAFF	TGTGCCAGTGTTTACGTAGGGGGCGACACTGAAGCTTTCTTT
.	TRBV18	TRBJ2-5	.	15	CASSPRSTSGETQYF	TGTGCCAGCTCACCACGGTCGACTTCCGGGGAGACCCAGTACTTC
TRBD1	TRBV2	TRBJ2-7	.	14	CASTLQGVSYEQYF	TGTGCCAGCACGTTACAGGGGGTGTCGTACGAGCAGTACTTC
.	TRBV29-1	TRBJ1-1	.	13	CSATGSGFTEAFF	TGCAGCGCTACGGGCAGCGGTTTCACTGAAGCTTTCTTT
TRBD1	TRBV30	TRBJ1-2	.	12	CAWKGTGGSHTF	TGTGCCTGGAAGGGGACAGGAGGATCGCACACCTTC
.	TRBV27	TRBJ2-3	.	12	CASSVTGVTQYF	TGTGCCAGCAGCGTAACGGGAGTTACGCAGTATTTT
TRBD1	TRBV19	TRBJ1-5	.	16	CASRPRTGRGNQPQHF	TGTGCCAGTAGACCGAGGACAGGGAGAGGTAATCAGCCCCAGCATTTT
TRBD1	TRBV3-1/TRBV3-2	TRBJ1-1	.	16	CASSGTGGRAEAEAFF	TGTGCCAGCAGCGGGACAGGGGGACGTGCCGAAGCTGAAGCTTTCTTT
TRBD2	TRBV9	TRBJ2-1	.	14	CASSVPGGHNEQFF	TGTGCCAGCAGCGTACCGGGAGGGCACAATGAGCAGTTCTTC
TRBD2	TRBV6-5	TRBJ2-1	.	16	CASSYSGLAGGGEQFF	TGTGCCAGCAGTTACTCGGGCCTAGCGGGAGGCGGTGAGCAGTTCTTC
TRBD2	TRBV6-5	TRBJ2-1	.	14	CASSPGLPHNEQFF	TGTGCCAGCAGTCCGGGACTACCCCACAATGAGCAGTTCTTC
TRBD2	TRBV5-1	TRBJ2-1	few	15	CASSLAGTSGNEQFF	TGCGCCAGCAGCTTGGCTGGGACTAGCGGGAATGAGCAGTTCTTC
.	TRBV4-1	TRBJ2-7	.	16	CASSPQGLAASYEQYF	TGCGCCAGCAGCCCTCAAGGGCTAGCTGCATCCTACGAGCAGTACTTC
.	TRBV7-9	TRBJ1-5	.	16	CASSLRGGATDQPQHF	TGTGCCAGCAGCCTTAGGGGGGGGGCTACCGATCAGCCCCAGCATTTT
.	TRBV28	TRBJ1-2	.	14	CASSLGGQVYGYTF	TGTGCCAGCAGTTTAGGCGGGCAGGTCTATGGCTACACCTTC
.	TRBV12-3/TRBV12-4	TRBJ2-2	.	13	CASRKGFPGELFF	TGTGCCAGCAGGAAGGGGTTCCCCGGGGAGCTGTTTTTT
.	TRBV19	TRBJ1-5	.	14	CASPRGYCNQPQHF	TGTGCCAGCCCGCGAGGCTATTGCAATCAGCCCCAGCATTTT
.	TRBV6-5	TRBJ2-3	.	15	CASSYSREITDTQYF	TGTGCCAGCAGTTACTCTCGGGAGATCACAGATACGCAGTATTTT
.	TRBV2	TRBJ2-7	.	11	CASSPSREQYF	TGTGCCAGCAGTCCTAGCAGAGAGCAGTACTTC
TRBD2	TRBV6-2/TRBV6-3	TRBJ2-1	few	15	CASSTGGRRYNEQFF	TGTGCCAGCAGTACGGGCGGGAGGCGGTACAATGAGCAGTTCTTC
TRBD1	TRBV18	TRBJ1-5	.	15	CASSLGQGLNQPQHF	TGTGCCAGCTCACTCGGACAGGGGCTGAATCAGCCCCAGCATTTT
TRBD2	TRBV7-3	TRBJ2-3	once	14	CASSPVAGPDTQYF	TGTGCCAGCAGCCCCGTAGCGGGGCCAGATACGCAGTATTTT
TRBD2	TRBV6-5	TRBJ2-5	.	15	CASSYSSGDQETQYF	TGTGCCAGCAGTTACTCCAGCGGGGACCAAGAGACCCAGTACTTC
.	TRBV7-2	TRBJ1-2	.	12	CASSLTGNGYTF	TGTGCCAGCAGCTTAACAGGGAATGGCTACACCTTC
.	TRBV7-9	TRBJ1-1	.	15	CASSLGWGENTEAFF	TGTGCCAGCAGCTTAGGATGGGGAGAAAACACTGAAGCTTTCTTT
.	TRBV27	TRBJ1-2	.	12	CASSSGNYGYTF	TGTGCCAGCAGTTCAGGGAACTATGGCTACACCTTC
.	TRBV29-1	TRBJ1-2	once	15	CSVTPGTLPNYGYTF	TGCAGCGTTACCCCAGGGACACTACCAAACTATGGCTACACCTTC
TRBD2	TRBV5-4	TRBJ2-2	.	15	CASSPGLGNTGELFF	TGTGCCAGCAGCCCGGGACTAGGCAACACCGGGGAGCTGTTTTTT
.	TRBV6-1	TRBJ1-1	.	13	CASSDELQIEAFF	TGTGCCAGCAGTGATGAATTACAAATTGAAGCTTTCTTT
.	TRBV19	TRBJ1-1	once	13	CASSRRGLTEAFF	TGTGCCAGTAGTAGGCGGGGATTAACTGAAGCTTTCTTT
.	TRBV18	TRBJ1-5	.	13	CASSLDTNQPQHF	TGTGCCAGCTCCCTGGACACCAATCAGCCCCAGCATTTT
.	TRBV19	TRBJ1-6	.	13	CASSLGGDSPLHF	TGTGCCAGTAGTTTAGGGGGGGATTCACCCCTCCACTTT
.	TRBV5-5	TRBJ2-2	.	15	CASSSSGDSTGELFF	TGTGCCAGCAGCTCCTCAGGGGATTCTACCGGGGAGCTGTTTTTT
.	TRBV4-1	TRBJ2-4	few	20	CASSQNLGGVSTLAKNIQYF	TGCGCCAGCAGCCAAAATCTTGGCGGAGTTTCTACATTAGCCAAAAACATTCAGTACTTC
.	TRBV5-1	TRBJ2-1	.	13	CASSYNAATEQFF	TGCGCCAGCAGCTACAATGCGGCCACTGAGCAGTTCTTC
TRBD2	TRBV4-1	TRBJ2-1	.	17	CASSQEGRGGTYNEQFF	TGCGCCAGCAGCCAAGAAGGGCGGGGGGGAACTTACAATGAGCAGTTCTTC
TRBD1	TRBV4-1	TRBJ2-4	.	18	CASSQGVSGGTAKNIQYF	TGCGCCAGCAGCCAGGGGGTTTCAGGGGGCACGGCCAAAAACATTCAGTACTTC
TRBD1	TRBV9	TRBJ1-1	.	14	CASSQGDRRAEAFF	TGTGCCAGCAGTCAGGGGGACCGGCGGGCTGAAGCTTTCTTT